The 32 T cell receptor beta chains reported below all come from one sample, sequenced in a study of cytomegalovirus exposure and HLA in healthy donors. PCR amplification relied on 60 Vbeta primers (plus 13 Jbeta primers). Sequenced by immunoSEQ multiplex PCR; TCRdb stores in-frame clones only, minus some. This sample lists 100,000 to 150,000 clones; its ten largest clones have 2% to 2.5%. Input material: PBMCs. These receptors all stem from a man in his forties or fifties in good health and CMV-seronegative.

V and J are TRBV6-6 and TRBJ2-5, with 9 bases identical to TRBD1. V was pared by 6 bases and J by 5 bases, with 7 bases of the junction left unmatched. Per the germline V gene, CDR1 is MNHNY and CDR2 is SVGAGI (reference sequence). The CDR3 extends over 14 amino acids. The CDR3 sequence is CASRETGGVETQYF. The CDR3 bases are TGTGCCAGCAGAGAGACAGGGGGGGTGGAGACCCAGTACTTC.

This chain joins TRBV6-6 and TRBJ2-5, with D perhaps TRBD1 (6 bases). V was clipped by 5 bases and J by 9 bases, with 16 bases between them. CDR3 length equals 13 residues. Looked up from germline, CDR1 is MNHNY and CDR2 is SVGAGI (reference sequence). CDR3 bases: TGTGCCAGCAGTACCGACAGGTCCACGGCCCAGTACTTC. Its protein is CASSTDRSTAQYF.

V gene TRBV28 combines with J gene TRBJ2-7, with D maybe TRBD1 (6 bases). The CDR3 is 13 residues long. The germline V and J ends were trimmed by 3 bases and 3 bases, with 9 bases remaining between them. CDR1 is MDHEN, CDR2 SYDVKM, per germline. The CDR3 sequence is CASSLAGVYEQYF. The DNA of the CDR3 is TGTGCCAGCAGTTTGGCAGGGGTCTACGAGCAGTACTTC.

The chain has TRBV14 and TRBJ2-1; D gene ambiguous. This CDR3 has 15 residues. Between the trimmed V and J ends, which lost 5 bases and 2 bases, there was a span of 13 bases. Germline assignment: CDR1 SGHDN and CDR2 FVKESK. The CDR3 DNA sequence: TGTGCCAGCAGCTATCTAGGCCCGCCCTACAATGAGCAGTTCTTC. Translation: CASSYLGPPYNEQFF.

The CDR3 sequence is CASSPGTSGRYNEQFF. For the CDR3, the DNA is TGTGCCAGCAGCCCGGGGACTAGCGGGAGGTACAATGAGCAGTTCTTC. The gene calls are TRBV5-6 and TRBJ2-1, with TRBD2 matching 15 bases. V lost 4 bases to trimming and J lost 4 bases; unmatched junction nucleotides: 3. There are 16 residues in the CDR3. In germline, CDR1 is SGHDT, CDR2 YYEEEE.

This sequence joins TRBV4-1 and TRBJ2-3; 7 positions match TRBD2. Germline lookup yields CDR1 MGHRA and CDR2 YSYEKL. The CDR3 runs to 15 residues. Trimming removed 2 bases from V and 4 bases from J; junction bases left unmatched: 6. The CDR3 region has the DNA TGCGCCAGCAGCCAACTAGGACTAGGTCCAGATACGCAGTATTTT. Its protein is CASSQLGLGPDTQYF.

The chain uses TRBV6-1 and TRBJ2-7; TRBD1 might be the D (6 bases). Germline V CDR1 and CDR2: MNHNS, SASEGT. V dropped 7 bases and J dropped 2 bases, with 18 bases sitting between them. CDR3 length equals 15 residues. The CDR3 sequence is CASTPRLGHAYEQYF. The DNA for the CDR3 is TGTGCCAGCACCCCTCGGCTGGGACACGCCTACGAGCAGTACTTC.

The chain has TRBV25-1 and TRBJ2-7, with D maybe TRBD2 (5 bases). The CDR3 consists of 14 residues. CDR1 MGHDK and CDR2 SYGVNS come from the germline V gene. V was clipped by 3 bases and J by 3 bases, with 12 bases between them. The CDR3 loop is CASSEPGVFYEQYF. CDR3 DNA sequence: TGTGCCAGCAGTGAGCCCGGGGTGTTCTACGAGCAGTACTTC.

The chain links TRBV5-1 to TRBJ2-5, with TRBD1 matching over 8 bases. Germline CDR1 and CDR2: SGHRS and YFSETQ. The V gene end was trimmed by 3 bases and the J gene end by 5 bases; junction bases not matched to a gene: 3. This CDR3 has 13 amino acids. This CDR3 reads CASSWTGQETQYF. The CDR3 DNA is TGCGCCAGCAGCTGGACAGGGCAGGAGACCCAGTACTTC.

J is TRBJ2-7 and V is TRBV28; 9 positions match TRBD1. From germline, CDR1 is MDHEN and CDR2 SYDVKM. The CDR3 extends over 19 amino acids. V was clipped by 5 bases and J by 0 bases; unmatched bases: 17. The CDR3, as DNA: TGTGCCAGCAGTCGCCGCGGGACAGGGAGGCTGCGGAACTCCTACGAGCAGTACTTC. Translation: CASSRRGTGRLRNSYEQYF.

The chain joins TRBV29-1 to TRBJ1-5; 7 bases map to TRBD1. V dropped 8 bases and J dropped 7; count of bases not matched to a gene: 11. This CDR3 is built from 13 residues. CDR1 SQVTM and CDR2 ANQGSEA come from the germline V gene. CDR3 sequence reads: CSTQTGSGQPQHF. The CDR3 coding sequence is TGCAGCACTCAGACAGGGAGTGGGCAGCCCCAGCATTTT.

The rearrangement uses TRBV5-6 and TRBJ1-5, with a possible D match to TRBD1 (6 bases). Trimming took 4 bases from V and 3 from J, leaving 14 bases between them. From germline, CDR1 is SGHDT and CDR2 YYEEEE. There are 15 residues in the CDR3. DNA for the CDR3: TGTGCCAGCAGCGCCAAGGACAGATCCAATCAGCCCCAGCATTTT. This encodes CASSAKDRSNQPQHF.

The chain joins TRBV30 to TRBJ2-7, with TRBD2 as a possible D gene (6 bases). Looked up from germline, CDR1 is GTSNPN and CDR2 is SVGIG (reference sequence). This CDR3 comprises 16 residues. Trimming took 2 bases from V and 5 from J, leaving 22 bases between them. The CDR3 coding sequence is TGTGCCTGGAGTCCATTTCGTCCGGACCCGGGGGACGAGCAGTACTTC. Amino acids: CAWSPFRPDPGDEQYF.

The chain is built from TRBV6-5 and TRBJ1-1, with 8 bases aligning to TRBD1. Germline-derived CDR1 and CDR2 are MNHEY and SVGAGI. With 4 bases clipped from V and 8 bases from J, the junction kept 12 bases outside the gene matches. There are 15 residues in the CDR3. The CDR3 spells CASSSPGQAPMEAFF. Written as DNA, the CDR3 is TGTGCCAGCAGTTCACCGGGACAGGCCCCTATGGAAGCTTTCTTT.

The J gene is TRBJ2-5, the V gene TRBV11-3; 9 bases fit TRBD1. In germline, CDR1 is SGHNT, CDR2 YENEEA. With 5 bases clipped from V and 5 bases from J, the junction kept 9 bases outside the gene matches. The CDR3 is made up of 15 amino acids. The CDR3 sequence is CASSQGTGLGETQYF. The CDR3 DNA is TGTGCCAGCAGCCAGGGGACAGGGTTGGGGGAGACCCAGTACTTC.

This chain links TRBV27 with TRBJ1-1, with unresolved D. The ends were cut back, 4 bases at V and 3 bases at J, with 15 bases in the middle. Germline V CDR1 and CDR2: MNHEY, SMNVEV (reference sequence). The CDR3 totals 15 residues. CDR3 amino acids: CASSSSSDYYTEAFF. The DNA for the CDR3 is TGTGCCAGCAGTTCATCTTCGGACTATTACACTGAAGCTTTCTTT.

The chain joins TRBV30 to TRBJ2-5; D ambiguous. The germline CDR1 and CDR2 sequences are GTSNPN and SVGIG (reference sequence). This CDR3 has 15 residues. V was trimmed by 1 base and J by 3 bases, leaving 15 bases between them. The DNA of the CDR3 is TGTGCCTGGAGTGACGCCTTGCGCCCCGAAGAGACCCAGTACTTC. It is translated as CAWSDALRPEETQYF.

This sequence joins TRBV19 and TRBJ2-5, with D possibly matching TRBD2 (5 bases). CDR1 LNHDA and CDR2 SQIVND come from the germline V gene (reference sequence). The V end was cut by 5 bases, the J end by 5 bases, with 18 bases between. CDR3 length: 15 residues. DNA of the CDR3: TGTGCCAGTAGTGCGCGGACTTCCTCCGGGGAGACCCAGTACTTC. Protein: CASSARTSSGETQYF.

The gene calls are TRBV6-6 and TRBJ1-4; the D gene is possibly TRBD1 (6 bases). Germline values: CDR1 MNHNY, CDR2 SVGAGI (reference sequence). The CDR3 covers 12 residues. Trimming removed 6 bases at V and 6 bases at J, with 8 bases between. This CDR3 reads CASRQGHEKLFF. The CDR3, as DNA: TGTGCCAGCAGACAGGGACATGAAAAACTGTTTTTT.

V usage is TRBV29-1 and J usage is TRBJ2-1, with 7 nucleotides matching TRBD2. The junction had 1 base not matched to a gene; V was cut back by 0 bases and J by 2 bases. The CDR3 totals 14 residues. Looked up from germline, CDR1 is SQVTM and CDR2 is ANQGSEA. CDR3 nucleotides: TGCAGCGTTGAAGAACTAGCGACCTACAATGAGCAGTTCTTC. Translation: CSVEELATYNEQFF.

V and J are TRBV10-3 and TRBJ1-1; possibly TRBD1 for D (5 bases). CDR3 length: 15 amino acids. Germline CDR1 ENHRY, CDR2 SYGVKD. Trimming removed 3 bases at V and 3 bases at J, with 14 bases between. CDR3 amino acids: CAISESTGGDTEAFF. Written as DNA, the CDR3 is TGTGCCATCAGTGAAAGTACAGGTGGTGACACTGAAGCTTTCTTT.

This chain links TRBV7-3 with TRBJ2-1; TRBD2 agrees at 9 bases. V gave up 5 bases and J gave up 5 bases; unmatched junction bases: 13. From germline, CDR1 is SGHTA and CDR2 FQGTGA. The CDR3 has 17 amino acids. The CDR3 DNA is TGTGCCAGCAGCCTCCCAACCCTTAGCGGGAGCCACAATGAGCAGTTCTTC. Protein sequence: CASSLPTLSGSHNEQFF. Full variable domain (missing parts from reference TRBV7-3 and TRBJ2-1): GAGVSQTPSNKVTEKGKYVELRCDPISGHTALYWYRQSLGQGPEFLIYFQGTGAADDSGLPNDRFFAVRPEGSVSTLKIQRTERGDSAVYLCASSLPTLSGSHNEQFFGPGTRLTVL.

The chain is built from TRBV27 and TRBJ2-5; D possibly corresponds to TRBD2 (6 bases). Trimming cost V 6 bases and J 5 bases, with 25 bases left between them. Germline assignment: CDR1 MNHEY and CDR2 SMNVEV (reference sequence). The CDR3 is made up of 17 amino acids. CDR3 coding DNA: TGTGCCAGCAGCAAAGCGGCCTTAATAGACGGAGGGGAGACCCAGTACTTC. It is translated as CASSKAALIDGGETQYF.

The chain combines TRBV7-3 with TRBJ2-3; TRBD2 might be the D (7 bases). Between the trimmed V and J ends, which lost 0 bases and 3 bases, there was a span of 13 bases. Germline V CDR1 and CDR2: SGHTA, FQGTGA. CDR3 size: 16 residues. The CDR3 DNA follows: TGTGCCAGCAGCTTAACGGGGGGGCGAGGGACAGATACGCAGTATTTT. Residues: CASSLTGGRGTDTQYF.

The chain employs TRBV4-3 and TRBJ2-1, with D uncertain. The V and J ends lost 2 bases and 6 bases respectively, with 14 bases between them. Germline CDR1 LGHNA, CDR2 YSLEER. The CDR3 length is 15 residues. The CDR3 is CASSQWQELGNEQFF. DNA of the CDR3: TGCGCCAGCAGCCAATGGCAGGAATTGGGCAATGAGCAGTTCTTC.

The chain couples TRBV27 to TRBJ2-1, with 7 nucleotides matching TRBD2. The CDR3 totals 17 residues. With 5 bases clipped from V and 2 bases from J, the junction kept 12 bases outside the gene matches. Germline V gives CDR1 MNHEY, CDR2 SMNVEV (reference sequence). The CDR3 protein is CASSAPLGEGPYNEQFF. In nucleotides, the CDR3 is TGTGCCAGCAGTGCCCCCCTCGGGGAGGGCCCCTACAATGAGCAGTTCTTC.

The rearrangement links TRBV30 to TRBJ1-4, with D uncertain. V was clipped by 5 bases and J by 5 bases, with 6 bases between them. CDR1 is GTSNPN, CDR2 SVGIG, per germline (reference sequence). The CDR3 covers 11 residues. The CDR3 loop is CAWSRNEKLFF. The DNA for the CDR3 is TGTGCCTGGTCACGGAATGAAAAACTGTTTTTT. The full variable domain, its missing parts supplied by reference TRBV30 and TRBJ1-4, is SQTIHQWPATLVQPVGSPLSLECTVEGTSNPNLYWYRQAAGRGLQLLFYSVGIGQISSEVPQNLSASRPQDRQFILSSKKLLLSDSGFYLCAWSRNEKLFFGSGTQLSVL.

The rearrangement joins TRBV5-1 to TRBJ2-5; D possibly corresponds to TRBD2 (6 bases). V lost 0 bases, J lost 2 bases, and 11 bases lay in between. The CDR3 length is 15 residues. Looked up from germline, CDR1 is SGHRS and CDR2 is YFSETQ. The CDR3 coding sequence is TGCGCCAGCAGCTTGGCCACTAGCTTGCAAGAGACCCAGTACTTC. It specifies CASSLATSLQETQYF.

This rearrangement joins TRBV5-1 to TRBJ2-3, with D perhaps TRBD2 (6 bases). From germline, CDR1 is SGHRS and CDR2 YFSETQ. The CDR3 runs to 15 residues. V was clipped by 4 bases and J by 1 base, with 13 bases between them. CDR3 in DNA: TGCGCCAGCAGCCGCCAAACGGGGGGCACAGATACGCAGTATTTT. It is translated as CASSRQTGGTDTQYF.

This chain connects TRBV11-3 to TRBJ1-1; unclear D gene. V dropped 0 bases and J dropped 11 bases, with 10 bases sitting between them. Germline CDR1 is SGHNT and CDR2 is YENEEA. The CDR3 is 12 amino acids. The CDR3 loop reads CASSLETRRAFF. DNA of the CDR3: TGTGCCAGCAGCTTAGAAACAAGGAGGGCTTTCTTT.

The rearrangement links TRBV30 to TRBJ1-6, with 9 bases identical to TRBD1. Looked up from germline, CDR1 is GTSNPN and CDR2 is SVGIG (reference sequence). The CDR3 has 14 amino acids. V shed 4 bases and J 7 bases; nucleotides not matched to a gene: 5. The CDR3 DNA is TGTGCCTGGATAGGGACAGGGCAAAATTCACCCCTCCACTTT. Protein: CAWIGTGQNSPLHF.

The chain employs TRBV27 and TRBJ1-1, with D possibly being TRBD1 (5 bases). The CDR3 consists of 17 residues. The germline V gene has CDR1 MNHEY and CDR2 SMNVEV (reference sequence). V was cut by 4 bases and J by 0 bases, with 18 bases left in between. The CDR3 spells CASSSLVGTYMNTEAFF. Written as DNA, the CDR3 is TGTGCCAGCAGTTCCCTCGTGGGGACTTACATGAACACTGAAGCTTTCTTT.